The clone carrying this TCR beta chain came up many times. Its specificity is not known. The sample originates from a study of T cell repertoires in cytomegalovirus infection. Whole-study context: It was recently identified HLA-C-restricted and well-studied HLA-B-restricted CMV epitopes that the study used.

The ends were cut back, 6 bases at V and 1 base at J, with 7 bases in the middle. The CDR3 loop spans 13 amino acids. Per germline, CDR1 SGHTA and CDR2 FQGNSA. Overall study findings and caveats: Ex vivo responses were dominated by HLA-C-restricted CMV-specific TCR beta clonotypes.

Each CDR3 protein gets one entry after TCRdb re-called the reads with MiXCR. The sample shows approximately 730,000 distinct CDR3 sequences, almost 30% of them seen only once. The clonotype originates from a human donor in good health (CMV status not recorded). Some clones in this sample may be carry-over from other donors' samples. This chain connects TRBV7-2 to TRBJ2-1; D gene uncertain. This sample comprised cultured CD8+ T cells from PBMCs, obtained from culture after CMV antigen stimulation. The CDR3 DNA sequence: TGTGCCAGCAGGGCGGTGTCCTACAATGAGCAGTTCTTC. Amino acids: CASRAVSYNEQFF.